These T cell receptor beta chains were read from a single sample in a study of neurological immune-mediated disorders. TCRdb recomputed calls from the 5' RACE reads with MiXCR, one row per CDR3 protein. Of about 55,000 distinct CDR3 sequences detected, approximately 4.1% appear once; the ten largest clones hold about 3.1%. The sequenced sample consisted of PBMCs. The source of these receptors is a man over 45 with multiple sclerosis. Each CDR3 is given with its conserved first and last residue. Clone size, where shown, is once, few, many, or a class for clones that have expanded.

V | size | CDR3
TRBV29-1 | many | CSVDSLTLTYNEQFF
TRBV11-2 | . | CASSSTESYEQYF
TRBV12-3/TRBV12-4 | many | CASSTGPRGHEQYF
TRBV24-1 | many | CATSDPGTGVEKLFF
TRBV20-1 | many | CSARDSGIGGDTQYF
TRBV29-1 | many | CSSRTSGSYEQFF
TRBV5-1 | many | CASSSGLAGGRSTDTQYF
TRBV20-1 | many | CSANRDTALEQYF
TRBV4-1 | medium-sized | CASSPRTSGDNEQFF
TRBV27 | few | CASSLRLGETQYF
TRBV28 | few | CASLAGGPDTQYF
TRBV28 | many | CASKTIGTGDLSSYNEQFF
TRBV29-1 | many | CSVSPQGNTEAFF
TRBV5-1 | many | CASSLEGLAGITDTQYF
TRBV5-6 | many | CASSLGRVYEQYF
TRBV7-2 | many | CASSFVAGGQETQYF
TRBV4-1 | many | CASSQQTGTGFDEQFF
TRBV5-1 | many | CASSNLLGELFF
TRBV13 | many | CASSFAGTGSYNEQFF
TRBV29-1 | many | CSGHTGLLNEQFF
TRBV4-1 | many | CASNRQLGEKLFF
TRBV14 | many | CASSQADRIYEQYF
TRBV2 | medium-sized | CASRKDGANVLTF
TRBV28 | many | CASRPGPGSLPGELFF
TRBV12-3/TRBV12-4 | many | CASSWDLSYNEQFF
TRBV9 | few | CASSVRATAGNTIYF
TRBV5-1 | many | CASSSGQTNEKLFF
TRBV3-1 | many | CASSQAFTQSLNTEAFF
TRBV7-8 | many | CASTGADTQYF
TRBV7-9 | many | CASSLVGTSGRAYEQYF
TRBV7-2 | many | CASSSLAGGHGELFF
TRBV5-1 | many | CASSIRTGGDTEAFF
TRBV2 | many | CASSPGGPGTGELFF
TRBV5-1 | many | CASSLSISYNEQFF
TRBV6-6 | few | CASSYSRERSYNEQFF
TRBV28 | many | CATHVVGQDTDTQYF
TRBV5-1 | many | CASSWRTGTYEQYF
TRBV12-3/TRBV12-4 | many | CASKYTGELFF
TRBV7-2 | few | CASSLQVGRSEAFF
TRBV10-3 | many | CAIAFFSNGQASESNQPQHF
TRBV29-1 | . | CSVRGGTGQPQNF
TRBV6-1 | many | CASSEAQDLYYNEQFF
TRBV29-1 | many | CSVELGTPYEQYF
TRBV28 | many | CASSPSGGWAGETQYF
TRBV20-1 | many | CSARDLAPPGTGVYEQYF